This T cell receptor beta chain was profiled in a study of T cell repertoires in cytomegalovirus infection. On the study more broadly: Recently identified HLA-C-restricted and well-studied HLA-B-restricted CMV epitopes were used. Public TCR beta signature analysis indicated the presence of both CMV infection and matching HLA type.

This clonotype was seen only a few times. Its cognate antigen is unknown. This CDR3 spans 14 amino acids. CDR1 is MNHEY, CDR2 SVGAGI, per germline. The trim removed 2 bases at V and 7 bases at J, leaving 4 bases unmatched. General observations from the study: The cumulative frequency of public TCR beta families identified carriers of CMV plus the relevant HLA. Dominating the ex vivo response were HLA-C-restricted CMV-specific TCR beta clonotypes.

A single record per CDR3 protein comes from TCRdb applying MiXCR to the reads. This sample carries some 940,000 distinct CDR3 sequences, approximately 33% of them seen once, and the ten largest clones take 13%. The sample consisted of cultured CD8+ T cells from PBMCs, taken from culture after CMV antigen stimulation. The chain links TRBV6-5 to TRBJ1-1; 10 bases fit TRBD1. The receptor comes from a human donor in good health (CMV status not recorded). Some clones in this sample may be carry-over from other donors' samples. CDR3 protein: CASSYGTGEIEAFF. Written as DNA, the CDR3 is TGTGCCAGCAGTTACGGGACAGGGGAAATTGAAGCTTTCTTT.